The T cell receptor (beta chain) described here comes from a study of vaccination effects on CD4 cells after COVID-19. The overall study: Post-vaccine specimens were collected at a median of 72 days following the second dose. General study points: Substantial clonal contraction characterized both infection- and vaccine-induced clones late after vaccination.

After expansion with viral peptide pools in the ViraFEST assay, antigen-specific CD4+ T cells were sequenced. Having been cultured for around ten days, the cells underwent CD4+ T cell isolation. As their vaccination, participants received two doses of either BNT162b2 or mRNA-1273. The researchers cultured approximately 2 million PBMC per well with approximately 9.1 IU/ml IL-2 and roughly 9.4 ug/ml peptides. This clone has only a few counts. What it binds is unknown. Germline values: CDR1 SQVTM, CDR2 ANQGSEA. This CDR3 has 15 amino acids. V was pared by 5 bases and J by 0 bases, with 14 bases between. Data came from immunoSEQ multiplex PCR; TCRdb stores just in-frame clones and leaves some out. Found here are 75,000 to 100,000 clones, 60% to 80% of them singletons; the top ten hold around 1.1%.

The sequence was obtained from a human donor who received a COVID-19 vaccine. The specimen comprised CD4+ T cells from PBMCs cultured with HCoV-OC43 spike peptides, sampled after COVID-19 vaccination. Subset of the sample: HCoV-OC43 spike overlapping peptide pool stimulation. The chain is built from TRBV29-1 and TRBJ1-5, with D hard to call. CDR3 sequence (DNA): TGCAGCGTTAAAATCCTCGAGGGTAGCAATCAGCCCCAGCATTTT. Translating it yields CSVKILEGSNQPQHF. The full variable domain, its missing parts supplied by reference TRBV29-1 and TRBJ1-5, is SAVISQKPSRDICQRGTSLTIQCQVDSQVTMMFWYRQQPGQSLTLIATANQGSEATYESGFVIDKFPISRPNLTFSTLTVSNMSPEDSSIYLCSVKILEGSNQPQHFGDGTRLSIL.